Reported below is one T cell receptor (beta chain). This clone was counted only a few times. Its antigen specificity is not known. No quality values exist for individual bases; no much larger clone is one base distant. The sample is drawn from a study of blood T cell repertoires in COVID-19 (dated by TCRdb to the early 2020s). General notes on the study: Samples from collaborators originated in the United States, Italy and Spain and spanned both the acute and convalescent phases of COVID-19. A freely available public database, intended as a resource for researchers studying the immune response to SARS-CoV-2, is where the repertoires were released. The dataset comprised deeply sampled blood TCRbeta repertoires from subjects exposed to, actively infected with, or recovered from COVID-19. Sample metadata almost always included a de-identified subject ID, COVID-19 status, age in years and sex. The material from the prospective study consisted of cDNA or gDNA derived from T cells, B-cell-depleted T cells, or PBMCs. Samples were obtained from the ongoing ImmuneRACE study (first 160 participants) and from 1,000 to 1,500 subjects provided by 6 global collaborators. HLA class I and class II types, where available, came from metadata supplied by the sample provider rather than from assay-based typing. What the research found in general, with its limitations: Clinical and demographic metadata were provided uncurated, with the amount varying by source and participant.

The V and J ends are trimmed by 1 base and 10 bases, leaving 11 bases between them. The germline V gene sets CDR1 to SGHTA and CDR2 to FQGNSA. From the cysteine up to the phenylalanine, the CDR3 has a length of 14 residues. Of the read, only the CDR3 DNA is kept; its 42 bases are in frame from base 1. The immunoSEQ Assay, a bias-controlled multiplex PCR, was used to amplify TCRbeta CDR3 regions from genomic DNA. Under the source paper's analysis protocol: Within the assay, amplification of reference gene primers was used to estimate how many nucleated cells each sample contained. Sequence reads were collapsed and filtered to measure the absolute abundance of every unique TCRbeta CDR3 rearrangement. For each sample, productive Simpson clonality was calculated as the square root of Simpson's diversity index over productive rearrangements. This is the immuneACCESS table as TCRdb keeps it, with only in-frame sequences that have V and J called. A part of the clones is gone; compared with another copy, unresolved V genes explain less than half, and the rest is unexplained. V and J calls and clone size are those listed in that table; D and trimming were worked out from the DNA. Within this sample are 350,000 to 400,000 clones, with 91% of them counted one time only. More than 0.85% of the sample is held by the ten biggest clonotypes.

In the prospective study, participants were roughly 18 to 95 years old, resided in 24 geographic areas of the United States, and were enrolled through a virtual design. Cohort assignment in the prospective study relied on participant-reported clinical history from a screening survey and a study questionnaire. A participant counted as exposed if, within 2 weeks of entering the study, that participant had been in contact with someone who had a PCR-confirmed or clinician-diagnosed COVID-19 case. In the prospective study, mobile phlebotomists collected whole blood, serum and a nasopharyngeal or oropharyngeal swab from each participant. Additional blood draws and questionnaires over an approximately two-month period could optionally be provided by prospective study participants. Blood samples from the prospective study were shipped frozen or at room temperature prior to DNA extraction.

The V gene is TRBV7-2 and the J gene is TRBJ1-6; TRBD1 could be the D gene, as 5 bases match. The sequenced sample was PBMCs or T cells enriched from blood (not recorded which). This receptor was obtained from a woman in her thirties or forties who had been exposed to COVID-19. The DNA reads as follows: TGTGCCAGCAGCTTAGAGGGGACTGGATCACCCCTCCACTTT. Protein translation: CASSLEGTGSPLHF. The full variable domain, with segments outside the CDR3 supplied by the reference TRBV7-2 and TRBJ1-6 proteins, appears as GAGVSQSPSNKVTEKGKDVELRCDPISGHTALYWYRQSLGQGLEFLIYFQGNSAPDKSGLPSDRFSAERTGGSVSTLTIQRTQQEDSAVYLCASSLEGTGSPLHFGNGTRLTVT.